This T cell receptor beta chain comes out of a study of blood T cell repertoires in COVID-19. Germline CDR1 ENHRY, CDR2 SYGVKD. Between the trimmed V and J ends, which lost 6 bases and 5 bases, there was a span of 10 bases. The CDR3 runs to 12 residues. Assay: immunoSEQ multiplex PCR; the TCRdb copy retains only in-frame clones and omits some. The sample has around 270,000 clones, 88% seen once. The genes are TRBV10-3 and TRBJ2-5, with D possibly TRBD1 on 6 matching bases. The sample taken for sequencing was peripheral blood. This receptor was taken from a man aged 60 to 69 who had recovered from COVID-19. The CDR3, as DNA: TGTGCCATCAGGGACAGTTTGGAGACCCAGTACTTC. Its protein is CAIRDSLETQYF.